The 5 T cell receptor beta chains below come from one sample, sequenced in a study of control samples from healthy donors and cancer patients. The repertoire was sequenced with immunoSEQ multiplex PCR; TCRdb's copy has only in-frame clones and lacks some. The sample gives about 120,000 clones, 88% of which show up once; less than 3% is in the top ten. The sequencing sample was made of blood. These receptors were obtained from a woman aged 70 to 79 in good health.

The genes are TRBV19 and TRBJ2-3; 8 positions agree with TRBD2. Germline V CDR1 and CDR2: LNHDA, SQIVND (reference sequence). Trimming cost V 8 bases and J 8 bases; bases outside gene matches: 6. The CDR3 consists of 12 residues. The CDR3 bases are TGTGCCAGTTGGGCGGGGGGCGGTACGCAGTATTTT. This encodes CASWAGGGTQYF.

The CDR3 protein is CASRRREGYGYTF. CDR3 DNA: TGTGCCAGCAGACGACGGGAGGGCTATGGCTACACCTTC. The rearrangement uses TRBV27 and TRBJ1-2; D unresolved. Trimming removed 6 bases at V and 4 bases at J, with 12 bases between. In germline, CDR1 is MNHEY, CDR2 SMNVEV (reference sequence). CDR3 length equals 13 residues.

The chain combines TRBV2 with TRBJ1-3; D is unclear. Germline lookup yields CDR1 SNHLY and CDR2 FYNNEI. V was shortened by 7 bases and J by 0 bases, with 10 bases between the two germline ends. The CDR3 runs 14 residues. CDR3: CASTDFDSGNTIYF. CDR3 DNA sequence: TGTGCCAGCACGGACTTCGACTCTGGAAACACCATATATTTT.

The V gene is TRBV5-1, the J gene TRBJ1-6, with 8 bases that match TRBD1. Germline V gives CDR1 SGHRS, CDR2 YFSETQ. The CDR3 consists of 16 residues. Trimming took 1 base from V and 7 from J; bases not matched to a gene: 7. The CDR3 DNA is TGCGCCAGCAGCTTGAGACAGGGGATCCGGAATTCACCCCTCCACTTT. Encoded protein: CASSLRQGIRNSPLHF.

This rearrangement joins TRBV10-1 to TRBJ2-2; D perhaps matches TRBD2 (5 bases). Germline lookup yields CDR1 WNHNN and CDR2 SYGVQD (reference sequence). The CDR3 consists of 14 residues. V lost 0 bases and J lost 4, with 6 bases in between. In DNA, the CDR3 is TGCGCCAGCAGTGAGTCACGGGGCACCGGGGAGCTGTTTTTT. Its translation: CASSESRGTGELFF.